This T cell receptor (beta chain) appears in the sequencing data of a study of blood T cell repertoires in COVID-19. Study-wide context: Acute and convalescent COVID-19 specimens originated in the United States, Italy and Spain. From T cells, B-cell-depleted T cells, or PBMCs came the material, which was cDNA or gDNA.

Under the authors' procedure: Reference gene primer amplification in the assay estimated nucleated cell counts. Method: immunoSEQ multiplex PCR; TCRdb's copy keeps in-frame clones and lacks some. The DNA gave D and trimming, while V, J and clone size come from that table. The table lists over 110,000 clones, around 89% of them singletons. Sample: peripheral blood. The source of this sequence is a human donor in a cohort sampled during active COVID-19.

CDR3 in DNA: TGCAGCGTTGAACAGGGGGCCGCTGAGACCCAGTACTTC. Translated, it gives CSVEQGAAETQYF. This chain uses TRBV29-1 with TRBJ2-5, with 8 bases identical to TRBD1. The CDR3 totals 13 residues. The V segment lost 2 bases and the J segment 5 bases; nucleotides outside the gene matches: 4. Germline CDR1 SQVTM, CDR2 ANQGSEA.